This TCR beta chain was sequenced during a study of post-analysis software for immune sequencing data. The study, taken as a whole, reports: Patients had higher frequencies than controls of roughly five TRBV segments, including TRBV5-6, TRBV5-1 and TRBV20-1.

As concerns this clonotype: No antigen is known for it. Given a much more abundant clone one base away, this may be a read error.

Germline CDR1 and CDR2: DFQATT and SNEGSKA (reference sequence). CDR3 length equals 13 residues. Libraries were made from TCR beta cDNA, and they carried unique molecular identifiers. TCRdb fed the PCR reads into MiXCR, producing one record per CDR3 protein. The sample gives roughly 430,000 distinct CDR3 sequences, 30% to 45% of which show up once; about 8% is in the top ten. The V gene is TRBV20-1, the J gene TRBJ2-7; D is undetermined. The TCR comes from a girl aged 2 to 9 with multiple sclerosis. The sequencing input was blood. The CDR3: CSARSAETYGQYF. The CDR3 DNA follows: TGCAGTGCTAGGAGTGCCGAAACCTACGGGCAGTACTTC.